Listed below are T cell receptor beta chains from one sample, sequenced in a study of type 1 regulatory T cells. TCRdb redid the calling of the reads with MiXCR, one entry per CDR3 protein. This table has roughly 68,000 distinct CDR3 sequences, around 57% appearing once. These receptors' antigens are unknown. The source material was cultured T cells, either the whole culture or a sorted T cell fraction (not recorded which). These receptor sequences come from a human donor in good health. The CDR3 runs from the conserved cysteine through the conserved F or W. Each record gives: D gene, V gene, J gene, clone size, CDR3 DNA, CDR3 protein. A D gene is named only where the DNA matches it firmly. Expanded clones are given a class, and other clones once, few, many or no size at all.

TRBD1	TRBV18	TRBJ2-7	.	TGTGCCAGCTCACCACCGTCGGCAGGGGGCGGTGAGCAGTACTTC	CASSPPSAGGGEQYF
TRBD1	TRBV6-6	TRBJ1-5	few	TGTGCCAGCAGCGACTGGACAGGGGGGAGCAATCAGCCCCAGCATTTT	CASSDWTGGSNQPQHF
.	TRBV28	TRBJ2-1	few	TGTGCCAGCAGTTTCCCCGGGCGTGAGCAGTTCTTC	CASSFPGREQFF
.	TRBV2	TRBJ2-1	few	TGTGCCAGCAGTAAGGAGGGGAGGCCCAGCTCCTACAATGAGCAGTTCTTC	CASSKEGRPSSYNEQFF
.	TRBV30	TRBJ2-7	.	TGTGCCTGGAGTGTAACCGGCTACGAGCAGTACTTC	CAWSVTGYEQYF
.	TRBV7-2	TRBJ2-1	.	TGTGCCAGCAGCTTATCACGGAACAATGAGCAGTTCTTC	CASSLSRNNEQFF
.	TRBV25-1	TRBJ1-1	few	TGTGCCAGCAGTGAATTGATTAGTACTGAAGCTTTCTTT	CASSELISTEAFF
TRBD1	TRBV7-8	TRBJ1-3	.	TGTGCCAGCAGCCGAGGGACAGCGGTTGTGAACACCATATATTTT	CASSRGTAVVNTIYF
.	TRBV2	TRBJ2-7	.	TGTGCCAGCAGCCGGGACCTCTACGAGCAGTACTTC	CASSRDLYEQYF
.	TRBV6-2/TRBV6-3	TRBJ2-7	.	TGTGCCAGCACCAATACGAGGCGTTTCTACGAGCAGTACTTC	CASTNTRRFYEQYF
.	TRBV7-9	TRBJ1-1	.	TGTGCCAGCAGCTTAGGAGAGGGGGAAAGCACTGAAGCTTTCTTT	CASSLGEGESTEAFF
TRBD2	TRBV20-1	TRBJ2-5	.	TGCAGTGGCTCTAGGCCTAGCGGAGAGACCCAGTACTTC	CSGSRPSGETQYF
TRBD1	TRBV5-1	TRBJ2-3	.	TGCGCCAGCAGCGGGGGACAGGAGGGAACAGATACGCAGTATTTT	CASSGGQEGTDTQYF
TRBD2	TRBV20-1	TRBJ2-3	.	TGCAGTTCTAGAATCGCGGGAGCGTGGACAGATACGCAGTATTTT	CSSRIAGAWTDTQYF
.	TRBV12-3/TRBV12-4	TRBJ2-2	.	TGTGCCAGCAGCGCAGACTACAAACCCCCCGGGGAGCTGTTTTTT	CASSADYKPPGELFF
TRBD2	TRBV24-1	TRBJ2-7	.	TGTGCCACCAGTGATGTAACTAGCGGTTCCTACGAGCAGTACTTC	CATSDVTSGSYEQYF
TRBD2	TRBV18	TRBJ2-2	medium-sized	TGTGCCAGCTCAACGCTCCCGGTGCTAGCGGGAAACACCGGGGAGCTGTTTTTT	CASSTLPVLAGNTGELFF
.	TRBV19	TRBJ2-1	.	TGTGCCAGTAGAACAACCCTACTAAGCAGCAATGAGCAGTTCTTC	CASRTTLLSSNEQFF
TRBD2	TRBV5-1	TRBJ2-7	once	TGCGCCAGCAGCGGAGGACTAGCGGCAACCTACGAGCAGTACTTC	CASSGGLAATYEQYF
TRBD1	TRBV20-1	TRBJ2-7	.	TGCAGTGCTAGGTACCCGGGACAGGGGTACTACGAGCAGTACTTC	CSARYPGQGYYEQYF
TRBD2	TRBV7-9	TRBJ2-3	.	TGTGCCAGCAGCTTAGGAGAGCGGGACACAGATACGCAGTATTTT	CASSLGERDTDTQYF
.	TRBV25-1	TRBJ1-5	.	TGTGCCAGCAGTGAAGGGACATCCGGTACCCAGCCCCAGCATTTT	CASSEGTSGTQPQHF
.	TRBV19	TRBJ1-5	few	TGTGCCAGTAGTATGTGGGTCAACAGCAATCAGCCCCAGCATTTT	CASSMWVNSNQPQHF
.	TRBV20-1	TRBJ2-5	once	TGCAGTGCGCCCCGACTAGTAGGGGGAGCGGAGACCCAGTACTTC	CSAPRLVGGAETQYF
.	TRBV28	TRBJ2-3	once	TGTGCCAGCAGTAATAGGGCAGCGGATACGCAGTATTTT	CASSNRAADTQYF
.	TRBV19	TRBJ1-1	.	TGTGCCAGTAGTACAGGCCCCGGGGCGATCCCTGAAGCTTTCTTT	CASSTGPGAIPEAFF
.	TRBV7-2	TRBJ2-7	.	TGTGCCAGCAGCCTGGTAGGGGCCGCATACGAGCAGTACTTC	CASSLVGAAYEQYF
.	TRBV20-1	TRBJ2-1	.	TGCAGTGCTAGAGGTGGACTAACGGGAAGGAGTGAGCAGTTCTTC	CSARGGLTGRSEQFF
TRBD2	TRBV11-2	TRBJ2-1	few	TGTGCCAGCAGCCTAGCGGGAGGGCCTCTTCAGTTCTTC	CASSLAGGPLQFF
.	TRBV27	TRBJ1-5	.	TGTGCCAGCTGCGGTCAGCTCCAGCATTTT	CASCGQLQHF
TRBD1	TRBV27	TRBJ1-3	.	TGTACCAGCAGTCCCCGGGGACAGGGAATTTCGCGGTACCGAAACACCATATATTTT	CTSSPRGQGISRYRNTIYF
.	TRBV12-3/TRBV12-4	TRBJ2-5	few	TGTGCCAGCAGTCGACGACTGGAGCAAGAGACCCAGTACTTC	CASSRRLEQETQYF
.	TRBV20-1	TRBJ2-7	.	TGCAGTGCTAGTAGGGGGGGAATCTACGAGCAGTACTTC	CSASRGGIYEQYF
.	TRBV5-1	TRBJ1-1	.	TGCGCCAGCAGCTTTTCAGGTTCGAGCGGCCAAGCTTTCTTT	CASSFSGSSGQAFF
.	TRBV6-8	TRBJ1-5	once	TGTGCCAGCTTTCACCGTAGCGGTAGGAGCGGGCCCCAGCATTTT	CASFHRSGRSGPQHF
.	TRBV20-1	TRBJ2-3	.	TGCAGTGCTGACCTTCCCGCAGATACGCAGTATTTT	CSADLPADTQYF
.	TRBV20-1	TRBJ2-7	.	TGCAGTGCGAATAATCCCGGACTAACCTACGAGCAGTACTTC	CSANNPGLTYEQYF
.	TRBV7-2	TRBJ1-5	once	TGTGCCAGCAGCTTAGCGACGGACAATCAGCCCCAGCATTTT	CASSLATDNQPQHF
.	TRBV3-1	TRBJ1-1	.	TGTGCCAGCAGCGCCCGGGGGGGGAACACTGAAGCTTTCTTT	CASSARGGNTEAFF
TRBD1	TRBV28	TRBJ2-7	.	TGTGCCAGCAGTTTATTGGGGACAGGGCCTCCCTACGAGCAGTACTTC	CASSLLGTGPPYEQYF
TRBD1	TRBV24-1	TRBJ1-2	few	TGTGCCACCAGTGAACCCGGGACAGGGGCTGTCGGCTACACCTTC	CATSEPGTGAVGYTF
TRBD1	TRBV11-2	TRBJ1-2	.	TGTGCCAGCAGCCCAGTTGACAGGGTAAACTATGGCTACACCTTC	CASSPVDRVNYGYTF
.	TRBV20-1	TRBJ2-3	few	TGCAGTGGGTACACAGATACGCAGTATTTT	CSGYTDTQYF
.	TRBV19	TRBJ2-2	.	TGTGCCAGTGGAGCCGGGGAGCTGTTTTTT	CASGAGELFF
TRBD2	TRBV20-1	TRBJ2-3	.	TGCAGTGCGCGCGACCCCCTAGCGGGAGGGAGCACAGATACGCAGTATTTT	CSARDPLAGGSTDTQYF
.	TRBV12-3/TRBV12-4	TRBJ1-5	.	TGTGCCAGCAGTTTAAAGAGTCAGCCCCAGCATTTT	CASSLKSQPQHF
.	TRBV4-3	TRBJ1-6	.	TGCGCCAGCAGCCAAGATCCTGGCGGCGTCCTCCACTTT	CASSQDPGGVLHF
.	TRBV20-1	TRBJ1-4	few	TGCAGTGCTAGTTTCGGGACCCGAGAAAAACTGTTTTTT	CSASFGTREKLFF
.	TRBV20-1	TRBJ1-2	few	TGCAGTGCTAGAGTGGAGGGTGGCAAAGCTAACTATGGCTACACCTTC	CSARVEGGKANYGYTF
TRBD2	TRBV20-1	TRBJ2-1	once	TGCAGTGCTAGATTGAGCGGGAACTCCTACAATGAGCAGTTCTTC	CSARLSGNSYNEQFF
.	TRBV7-9	TRBJ2-7	few	TGTGCCAGCAGCCCTAAGGCGGGCAGGGGCCAGAACGAGCAGTACTTC	CASSPKAGRGQNEQYF
.	TRBV27	TRBJ2-5	.	TGTGCCAGCAAAGGTCGAGAGACCCAGTACTTC	CASKGRETQYF
.	TRBV4-2	TRBJ2-1	few	TGTGCCAGCAGCCCCCTCCAGAGAGCAAGGGACAATGAGCAGTTCTTC	CASSPLQRARDNEQFF
.	TRBV5-4	TRBJ2-6	.	TGTGCCAGCAGCTTGGCCCAAGGGTTTGGGGCCAACGTCCTGACTTTC	CASSLAQGFGANVLTF
.	TRBV30	TRBJ2-2	.	TGTGCCTGGAGTGTGGGCGGGATTTCCACCGGGGAGCTGTTTTTT	CAWSVGGISTGELFF
.	TRBV20-1	TRBJ2-7	few	TGCAGTGCTAGAGTCCCCCCCTACGAGCAGTACTTC	CSARVPPYEQYF
.	TRBV30	TRBJ2-5	.	TGTGCCTGGAGGTTTAGGGCAGAGACCCAGTACTTC	CAWRFRAETQYF
.	TRBV12-3/TRBV12-4	TRBJ2-1	.	TGTGCCAGCAGTTTAGGGACAGCCCGATTCGGTGAGCAGTTCTTC	CASSLGTARFGEQFF
TRBD1	TRBV19	TRBJ1-1	few	TGTGCCAGTAGAGACAGGGAGTTTGGCACTGAAGCTTTCTTT	CASRDREFGTEAFF
.	TRBV12-3/TRBV12-4	TRBJ1-1	.	TGTGCCAGCAGACCCGAGGCTTCTTTGAACACTGAAGCTTTCTTT	CASRPEASLNTEAFF